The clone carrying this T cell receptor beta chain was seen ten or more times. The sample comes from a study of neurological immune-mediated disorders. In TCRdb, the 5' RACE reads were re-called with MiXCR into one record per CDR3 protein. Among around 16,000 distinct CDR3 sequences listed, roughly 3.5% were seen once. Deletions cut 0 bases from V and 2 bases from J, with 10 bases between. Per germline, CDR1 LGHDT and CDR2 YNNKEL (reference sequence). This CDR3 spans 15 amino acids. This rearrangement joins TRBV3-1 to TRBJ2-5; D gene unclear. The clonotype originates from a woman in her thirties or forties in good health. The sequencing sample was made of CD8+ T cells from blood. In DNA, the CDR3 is TGTGCCAGCAGCCAAGATCCGGCTAGTCAAGAGACCCAGTACTTC. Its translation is CASSQDPASQETQYF.